Included here is one T cell receptor (beta chain) sequence, with context. No antigen is known for it. The record has no base qualities; no much larger clone is one base away. From the cysteine up to the phenylalanine, the CDR3 has a length of 14 residues. Of all the DNA, just the CDR3 is kept, 42 bases in frame from base 1. After removal of 7 bases from V and 3 bases from J, the junction retains 6 bases not matched to a gene. From a lookup of the germline V gene, CDR1 and CDR2 are MDHEN and SYDVKM. The source of the sample is a study of blood T cell repertoires in COVID-19 (dated by TCRdb to about 2020). Notes on the research overall: Samples covering the acute and convalescent phases of COVID-19 were provided by collaborators in the United States, Italy and Spain. The prospective study material was composed of cDNA or gDNA derived from T cells, B-cell-depleted T cells, or PBMCs. The dataset comprised deeply sampled blood TCRbeta repertoires from subjects exposed to, actively infected with, or recovered from COVID-19. The repertoires were released in a freely available public database meant as a resource for research on the immune response to SARS-CoV-2. Samples came from the ongoing ImmuneRACE study (first 160 participants) plus 1,254 subjects from 6 global collaborators. The sample metadata nearly always contained a de-identified subject ID, COVID-19 status, age in years and sex. Where HLA class I and class II types were available, the types were taken from metadata supplied by the sample provider, not from assay-based typing.

TCRbeta CDR3 regions were amplified from genomic DNA using the immunoSEQ Assay, a bias-controlled multiplex PCR. Concerning the study's data processing: Within the assay, amplification of reference gene primers was used to estimate how many nucleated cells each sample contained. To quantify the absolute abundance of each unique TCRbeta CDR3 rearrangement, sequence reads were collapsed and filtered. Productive Simpson clonality was computed per sample as the square root of Simpson's diversity index over productive rearrangements. The clones in this table, taken by TCRdb from immuneACCESS, are in-frame only. Not every clone is retained; where verified, under half of the shortfall comes from an unresolved V gene, and the cause of the rest is unknown. D and trimming come from the DNA, and the V and J calls and clone size come from that table. In this sample the table shows tens of thousands of clones, more than 85% of which occur a single time. Approximately 13% of the sample lies in the top ten.

Here is what the overall study found, with its caveats: The quantity of clinical and demographic metadata differed by source and by participant and was supplied without curation.

Collaborating institutions collected whole blood in K2EDTA tubes following their own protocols. For TCRbeta analysis, collaborators shipped samples as frozen whole blood, isolated PBMCs, or DNA extracted from either of those sample types. The sequenced sample was peripheral blood. The rearrangement combines TRBV28 with TRBJ2-7; 10 junctional bases match TRBD1. The TCR originated in a man in his sixties or seventies with active or convalescent COVID-19. In nucleotide form, the sequence is TGTGCCAGCACCCTGGGACAGGGGCTCTACGAGCAGTACTTC. Translated, this is CASTLGQGLYEQYF.